This is a list of T cell receptor beta chains from one sample in a study of shared clonotypes between healthy human individuals. Profiled with immunoSEQ multiplex PCR; TCRdb holds only in-frame clones, not every one. The repertoire consists of about 2 million clones, with less than 95% occurring once and the leading ten covering 1% to 1.3%. Sequences were obtained from naive CD8+ T cells sorted from blood. The receptors were sampled from a man aged 18-30 years in good health. Both conserved end residues are part of each CDR3. Fields, in order: CDR3 protein, V gene, J gene.

cdr3_aa: CSANSGETQYF
v_call: TRBV20-1
j_call: TRBJ2-5

cdr3_aa: CASSEDNTLILVETQYF
v_call: TRBV2
j_call: TRBJ2-5

cdr3_aa: CASSSLLGGGKSTGELFF
v_call: TRBV9
j_call: TRBJ2-2

cdr3_aa: CASSPRDRSVSTYEQYF
v_call: TRBV7-9
j_call: TRBJ2-7

cdr3_aa: CAWSPGGTEAFF
v_call: TRBV30
j_call: TRBJ1-1

cdr3_aa: CASSSLLGGGETQYF
v_call: TRBV5-4
j_call: TRBJ2-5

cdr3_aa: CASSLLLAGSTDTQYF
v_call: TRBV5-1
j_call: TRBJ2-3

cdr3_aa: CASSLEPGGVEKLFF
v_call: TRBV11-2
j_call: TRBJ1-4

cdr3_aa: CASSELAGEGTGELFF
v_call: TRBV10-2
j_call: TRBJ2-2

cdr3_aa: CASSEYRASKAGAFF
v_call: TRBV6-1
j_call: TRBJ1-1

cdr3_aa: CSVEGYRDTYEQYF
v_call: TRBV29-1
j_call: TRBJ2-7

cdr3_aa: CASSHVRVVDEQYF
v_call: TRBV14
j_call: TRBJ2-7

cdr3_aa: CASSGDRDTNSGANVLTF
v_call: TRBV4-1
j_call: TRBJ2-6

cdr3_aa: CASSLGAGPYEQYF
v_call: TRBV7-8
j_call: TRBJ2-7

cdr3_aa: CASSLTLNTEAFF
v_call: TRBV27
j_call: TRBJ1-1